Here is one T cell receptor beta chain with its context. The antigen is unknown. Participants comprised healthy donors of bone marrow. Donors sampled were nominally healthy, though unrecorded immune exposures were likely. With 60 Vbeta and 13 Jbeta primers, the PCR was carried out. Measured with immunoSEQ multiplex PCR; TCRdb has only the in-frame clones, and not every one. Listed are approximately 93,000 clones; 3.4% falls within the top ten. The source of the sample is a study of cytomegalovirus exposure and HLA in healthy donors. Findings and caveats of the study: Beyond CMV serostatus, there was no information to go on about immune exposure. Later on, a genetic analysis was performed. It linked a missense variant in DCLRE1C with V- and J-gene trimming of TCR beta.

V lost 0 bases, J lost 10 bases, and 25 bases lay in between. CDR1 and CDR2 from the germline V gene are MGHRA and YSYEKL. The CDR3 runs to 19 residues. This TCR was sampled from a woman aged 25 to 39 in good health and CMV-seronegative. The rearrangement uses TRBV4-1 and TRBJ1-6; D not resolved. The material sequenced was PBMCs. CDR3 amino acids: CASSQDFTDRGRRGSPLHF. In DNA form, the CDR3 reads TGCGCCAGCAGCCAAGATTTTACGGATCGAGGCCGACGGGGATCACCCCTCCACTTT.